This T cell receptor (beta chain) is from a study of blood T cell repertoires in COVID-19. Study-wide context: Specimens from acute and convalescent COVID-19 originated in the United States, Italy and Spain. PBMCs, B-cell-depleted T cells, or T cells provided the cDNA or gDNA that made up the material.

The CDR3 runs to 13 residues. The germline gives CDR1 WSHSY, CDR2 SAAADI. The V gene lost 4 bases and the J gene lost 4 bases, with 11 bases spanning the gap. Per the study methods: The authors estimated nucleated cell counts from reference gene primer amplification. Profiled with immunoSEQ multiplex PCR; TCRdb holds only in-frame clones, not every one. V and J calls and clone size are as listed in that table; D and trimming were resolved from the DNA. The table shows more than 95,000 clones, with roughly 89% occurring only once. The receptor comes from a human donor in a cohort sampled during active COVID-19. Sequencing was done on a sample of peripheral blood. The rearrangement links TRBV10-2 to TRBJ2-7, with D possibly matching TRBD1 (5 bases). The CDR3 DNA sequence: TGCGCCAGCAGTGGCCAGGGTGGTTACGAGCAGTACTTC. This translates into CASSGQGGYEQYF.